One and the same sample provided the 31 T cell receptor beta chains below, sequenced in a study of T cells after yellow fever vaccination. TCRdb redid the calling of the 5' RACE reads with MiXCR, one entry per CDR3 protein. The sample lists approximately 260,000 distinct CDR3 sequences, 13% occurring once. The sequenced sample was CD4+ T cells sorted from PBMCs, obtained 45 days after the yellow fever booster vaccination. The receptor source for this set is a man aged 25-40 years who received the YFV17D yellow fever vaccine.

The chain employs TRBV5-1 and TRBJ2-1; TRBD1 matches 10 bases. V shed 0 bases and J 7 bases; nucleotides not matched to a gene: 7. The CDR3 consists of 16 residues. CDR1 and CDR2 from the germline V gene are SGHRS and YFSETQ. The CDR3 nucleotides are TGCGCCAGCAGCTTGGCTGGGGACAGGGGAGCGAATGAGCAGTTCTTC. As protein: CASSLAGDRGANEQFF.

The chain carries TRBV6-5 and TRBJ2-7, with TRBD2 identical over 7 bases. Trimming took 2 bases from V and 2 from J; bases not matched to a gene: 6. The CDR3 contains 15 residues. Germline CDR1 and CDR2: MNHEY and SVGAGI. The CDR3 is CASSYRTSLTYEQYF. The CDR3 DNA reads TGTGCCAGCAGTTACCGGACTAGTTTAACCTACGAGCAGTACTTC.

The CDR3 spells CASSQGSQLEETQYF. The DNA of the CDR3 is TGTGCCAGCAGCCAAGGGTCGCAGCTCGAAGAGACCCAGTACTTC. J is TRBJ2-5 and V is TRBV14; no reliable D call. The V end lost 1 base, the J end lost 3 bases, and 12 bases lay between the germline ends. The V gene's germline CDR1 is SGHDN and CDR2 FVKESK. This CDR3 region has 15 residues.

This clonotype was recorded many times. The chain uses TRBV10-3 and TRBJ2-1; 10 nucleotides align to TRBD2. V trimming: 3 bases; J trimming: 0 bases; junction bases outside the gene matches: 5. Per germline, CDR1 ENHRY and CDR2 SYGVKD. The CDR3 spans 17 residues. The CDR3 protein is CAISEPSGRSSYNEQFF. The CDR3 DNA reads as TGTGCCATCAGTGAACCTAGCGGGAGAAGCTCCTACAATGAGCAGTTCTTC.

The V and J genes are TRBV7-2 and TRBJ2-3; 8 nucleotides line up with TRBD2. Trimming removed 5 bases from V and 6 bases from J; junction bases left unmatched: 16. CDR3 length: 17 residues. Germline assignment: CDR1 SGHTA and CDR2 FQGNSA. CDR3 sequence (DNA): TGTGCCAGCAGCAGTCGTCGGCTAGCGGGCGGGTGGGATACGCAGTATTTT. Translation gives CASSSRRLAGGWDTQYF. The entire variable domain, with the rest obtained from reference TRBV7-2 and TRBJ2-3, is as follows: GAGVSQSPSNKVTEKGKDVELRCDPISGHTALYWYRQSLGQGLEFLIYFQGNSAPDKSGLPSDRFSAERTGGSVSTLTIQRTQQEDSAVYLCASSSRRLAGGWDTQYFGPGTRLTVL.

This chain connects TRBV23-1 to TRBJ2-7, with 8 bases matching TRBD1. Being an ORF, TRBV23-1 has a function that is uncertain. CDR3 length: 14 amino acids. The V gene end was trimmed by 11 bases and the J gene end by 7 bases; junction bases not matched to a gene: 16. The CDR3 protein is CACPLRTGRGEQYF. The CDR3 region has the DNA TGCGCCTGCCCCTTGAGGACAGGGCGTGGGGAGCAGTACTTC.

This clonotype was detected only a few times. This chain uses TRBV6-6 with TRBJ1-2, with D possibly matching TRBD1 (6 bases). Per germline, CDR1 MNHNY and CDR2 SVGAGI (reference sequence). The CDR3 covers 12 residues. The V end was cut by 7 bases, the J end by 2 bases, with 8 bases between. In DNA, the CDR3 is TGTGCCAGCAAGGGGGACAACTATGGCTACACCTTC. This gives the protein CASKGDNYGYTF.

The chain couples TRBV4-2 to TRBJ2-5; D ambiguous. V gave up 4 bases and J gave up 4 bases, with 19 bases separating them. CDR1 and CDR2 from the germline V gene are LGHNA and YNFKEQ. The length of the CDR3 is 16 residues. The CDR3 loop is CASSPWVTRWGETQYF. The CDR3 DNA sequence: TGTGCCAGCAGCCCCTGGGTCACCAGGTGGGGAGAGACCCAGTACTTC.

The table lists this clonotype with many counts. CDR3 nucleotides: TGCAGCGTTAAGGGGATAGGCACTGAAGCTTTCTTT. Its translation is CSVKGIGTEAFF. The V and J genes are TRBV29-1 and TRBJ1-1; D may be TRBD1 (5 bases). V gave up 5 bases and J gave up 4 bases, with 11 bases separating them. Per germline, CDR1 SQVTM and CDR2 ANQGSEA. This CDR3 spans 12 amino acids.

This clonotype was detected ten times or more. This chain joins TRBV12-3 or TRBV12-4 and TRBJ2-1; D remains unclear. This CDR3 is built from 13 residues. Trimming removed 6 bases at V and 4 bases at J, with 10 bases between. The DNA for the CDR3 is TGTGCCAGCAGGAAAGAGTCGTACAATGAGCAGTTCTTC. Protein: CASRKESYNEQFF.

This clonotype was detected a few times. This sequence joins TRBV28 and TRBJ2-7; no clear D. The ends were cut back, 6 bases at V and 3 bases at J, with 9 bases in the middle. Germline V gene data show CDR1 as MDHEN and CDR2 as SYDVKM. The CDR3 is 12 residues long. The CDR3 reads CASSPSVYEQYF. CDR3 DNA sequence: TGTGCCAGCAGCCCGAGTGTCTACGAGCAGTACTTC.

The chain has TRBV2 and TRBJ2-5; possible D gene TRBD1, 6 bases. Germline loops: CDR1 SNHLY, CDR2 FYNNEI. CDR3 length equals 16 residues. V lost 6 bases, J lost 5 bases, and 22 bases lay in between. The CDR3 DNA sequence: TGTGCCAGCAGGGCTACTCGGACAGTCACGGGGGAGACCCAGTACTTC. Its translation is CASRATRTVTGETQYF.

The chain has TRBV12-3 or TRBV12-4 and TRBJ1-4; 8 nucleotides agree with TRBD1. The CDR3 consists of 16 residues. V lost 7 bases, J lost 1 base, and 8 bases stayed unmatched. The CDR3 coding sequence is TGTGCCAGCACCGCCGGGACAGGACGAACTAATGAAAAACTGTTTTTT. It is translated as CASTAGTGRTNEKLFF.

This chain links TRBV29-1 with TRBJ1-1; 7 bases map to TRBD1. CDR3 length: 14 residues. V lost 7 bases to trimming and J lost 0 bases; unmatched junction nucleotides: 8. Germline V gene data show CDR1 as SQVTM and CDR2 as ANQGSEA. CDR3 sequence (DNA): TGCAGCGCCAAGGGACAGCCCTTGAACACTGAAGCTTTCTTT. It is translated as CSAKGQPLNTEAFF.

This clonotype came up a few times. This chain's CDR3 is CASRIETGELFF. CDR3 in DNA: TGTGCCAGCCGAATAGAAACCGGGGAGCTGTTTTTT. J is TRBJ2-2 and V is TRBV6-5; D not certain. V was shortened by 8 bases and J by 5 bases, with 9 bases between the two germline ends. Germline CDR1 and CDR2: MNHEY and SVGAGI. The CDR3 covers 12 residues.

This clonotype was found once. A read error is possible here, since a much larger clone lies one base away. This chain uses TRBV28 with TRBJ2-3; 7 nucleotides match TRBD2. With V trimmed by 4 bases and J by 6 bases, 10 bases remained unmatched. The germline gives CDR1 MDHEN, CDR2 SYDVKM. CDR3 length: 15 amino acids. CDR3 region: CASSSGAAGQDTQYF. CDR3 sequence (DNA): TGTGCCAGCAGTTCCGGTGCAGCGGGGCAGGATACGCAGTATTTT.

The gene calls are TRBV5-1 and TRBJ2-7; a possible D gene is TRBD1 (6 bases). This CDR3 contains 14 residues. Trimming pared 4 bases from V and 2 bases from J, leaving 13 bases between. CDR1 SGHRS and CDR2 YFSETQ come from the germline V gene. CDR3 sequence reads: CASSGRTAAYEQYF. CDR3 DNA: TGCGCCAGCAGCGGAAGGACAGCGGCCTACGAGCAGTACTTC. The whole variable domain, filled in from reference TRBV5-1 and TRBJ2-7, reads KAGVTQTPRYLIKTRGQQVTLSCSPISGHRSVSWYQQTPGQGLQFLFEYFSETQRNKGNFPGRFSGRQFSNSRSEMNVSTLELGDSALYLCASSGRTAAYEQYFGPGTRLTVT.

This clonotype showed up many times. CDR3 in amino acids: CASSLEPGREQYF. CDR3 nucleotides: TGTGCCAGCAGCTTAGAACCGGGGCGCGAGCAGTACTTC. V usage is TRBV7-2 and J usage is TRBJ2-7; D is tentatively TRBD1 or TRBD2 (5 bases each). The V gene lost 1 base and the J gene lost 6 bases, with 10 bases spanning the gap. Germline-derived CDR1 and CDR2 are SGHTA and FQGNSA. The CDR3 loop spans 13 amino acids. Combining the CDR3 with reference TRBV7-2 and TRBJ2-7 gives the whole variable domain GAGVSQSPSNKVTEKGKDVELRCDPISGHTALYWYRQSLGQGLEFLIYFQGNSAPDKSGLPSDRFSAERTGGSVSTLTIQRTQQEDSAVYLCASSLEPGREQYFGPGTRLTVT.

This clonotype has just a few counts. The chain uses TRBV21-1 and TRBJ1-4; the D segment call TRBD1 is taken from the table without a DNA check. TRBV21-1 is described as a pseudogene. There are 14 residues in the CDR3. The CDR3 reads CASDKDRANEKLFF. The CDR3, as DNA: TGTGCCAGCGACAAAGATCGGGCGAATGAAAAACTGTTTTTT.

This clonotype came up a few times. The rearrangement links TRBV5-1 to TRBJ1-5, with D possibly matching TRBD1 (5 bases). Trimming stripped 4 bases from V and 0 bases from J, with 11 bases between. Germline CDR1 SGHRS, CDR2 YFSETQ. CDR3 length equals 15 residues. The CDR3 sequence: CASSLGQSSNQPQHF. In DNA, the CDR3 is TGCGCCAGCAGCCTTGGACAATCTAGCAATCAGCCCCAGCATTTT.

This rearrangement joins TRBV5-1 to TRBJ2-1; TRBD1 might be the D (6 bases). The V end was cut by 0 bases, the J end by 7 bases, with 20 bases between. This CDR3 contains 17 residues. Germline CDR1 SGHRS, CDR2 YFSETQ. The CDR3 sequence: CASSLAYRGSKGNEQFF. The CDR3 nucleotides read TGCGCCAGCAGCTTGGCCTATAGGGGGAGTAAAGGGAATGAGCAGTTCTTC.

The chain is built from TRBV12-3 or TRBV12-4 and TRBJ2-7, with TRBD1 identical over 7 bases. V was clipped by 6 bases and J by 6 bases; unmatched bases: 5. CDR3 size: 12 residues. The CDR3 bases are TGTGCCAGCAGGAAAGCAGGGGGCGAGCAGTACTTC. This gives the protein CASRKAGGEQYF.

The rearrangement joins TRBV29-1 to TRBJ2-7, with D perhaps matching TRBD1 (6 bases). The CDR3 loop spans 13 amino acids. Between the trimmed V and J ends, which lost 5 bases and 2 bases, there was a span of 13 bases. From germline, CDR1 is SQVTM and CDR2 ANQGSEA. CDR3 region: CSVTGLSAYEQYF. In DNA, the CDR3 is TGCAGCGTTACAGGGTTAAGCGCCTACGAGCAGTACTTC.

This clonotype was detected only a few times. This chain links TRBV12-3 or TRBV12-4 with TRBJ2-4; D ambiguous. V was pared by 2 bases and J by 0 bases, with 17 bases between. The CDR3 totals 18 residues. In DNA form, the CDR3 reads TGTGCCAGCAGTTTAAGTGTAACGATTCTTGGAGCCAAAAACATTCAGTACTTC. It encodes CASSLSVTILGAKNIQYF.

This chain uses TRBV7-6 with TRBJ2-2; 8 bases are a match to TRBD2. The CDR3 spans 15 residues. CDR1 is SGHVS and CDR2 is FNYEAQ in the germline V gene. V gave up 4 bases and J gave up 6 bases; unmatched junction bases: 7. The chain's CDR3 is CASSSETGGPGELFF. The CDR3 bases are TGTGCCAGCAGCTCCGAGACGGGAGGGCCCGGGGAGCTGTTTTTT.

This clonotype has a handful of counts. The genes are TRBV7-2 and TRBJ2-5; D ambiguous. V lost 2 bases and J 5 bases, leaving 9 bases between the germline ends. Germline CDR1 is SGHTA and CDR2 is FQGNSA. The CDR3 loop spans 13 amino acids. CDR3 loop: CASSLPEKETQYF. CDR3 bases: TGTGCCAGCAGCTTACCAGAAAAGGAGACCCAGTACTTC.

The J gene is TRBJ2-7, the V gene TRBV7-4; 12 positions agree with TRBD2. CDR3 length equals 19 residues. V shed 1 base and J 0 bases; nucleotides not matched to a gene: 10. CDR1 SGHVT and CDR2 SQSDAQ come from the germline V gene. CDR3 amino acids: CASSLERLAGGESSYEQYF. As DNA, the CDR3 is TGTGCCAGCAGCTTAGAACGGCTAGCGGGAGGGGAGAGCTCCTACGAGCAGTACTTC.

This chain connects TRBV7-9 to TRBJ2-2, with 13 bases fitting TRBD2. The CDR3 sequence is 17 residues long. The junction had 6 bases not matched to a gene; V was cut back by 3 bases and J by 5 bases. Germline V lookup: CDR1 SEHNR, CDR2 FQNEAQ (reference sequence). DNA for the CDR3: TGTGCCAGCAGCTTTTGGCGGACTAGCGGGAGTACCGGGGAGCTGTTTTTT. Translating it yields CASSFWRTSGSTGELFF.

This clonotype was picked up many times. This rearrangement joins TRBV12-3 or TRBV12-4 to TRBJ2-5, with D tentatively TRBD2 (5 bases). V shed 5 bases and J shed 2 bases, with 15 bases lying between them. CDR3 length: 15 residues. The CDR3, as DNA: TGTGCCAGCAGTGACCGAGTGGGCGGGCAAGAGACCCAGTACTTC. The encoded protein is CASSDRVGGQETQYF.

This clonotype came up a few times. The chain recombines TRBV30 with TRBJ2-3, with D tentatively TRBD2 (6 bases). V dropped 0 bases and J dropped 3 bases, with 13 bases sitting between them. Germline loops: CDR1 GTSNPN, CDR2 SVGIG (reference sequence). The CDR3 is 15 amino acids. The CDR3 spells CAWSVPLRGTDTQYF. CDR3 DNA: TGTGCCTGGAGTGTACCGCTCCGGGGGACAGATACGCAGTATTTT.

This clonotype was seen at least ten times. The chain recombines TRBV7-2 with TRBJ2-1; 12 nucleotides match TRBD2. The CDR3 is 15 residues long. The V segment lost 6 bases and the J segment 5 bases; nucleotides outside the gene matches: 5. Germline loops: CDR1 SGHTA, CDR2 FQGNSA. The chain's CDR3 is CASRLAGGYHNEQFF. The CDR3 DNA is TGTGCCAGCAGGCTAGCGGGGGGGTACCACAATGAGCAGTTCTTC.